Sequencing of this T cell receptor beta chain was carried out in a study of blood T cell repertoires in COVID-19. About the research overall: The United States, Italy and Spain supplied acute and convalescent COVID-19 samples. PBMCs, B-cell-depleted T cells, or T cells provided the cDNA or gDNA that made up the material.

In germline, CDR1 is SGHRS, CDR2 YFSETQ. The junction had 12 bases not matched to a gene; V was cut back by 3 bases and J by 5 bases. This CDR3 comprises 16 residues. The repertoire was sequenced with immunoSEQ multiplex PCR; TCRdb's copy has only in-frame clones and lacks some. Counted here are about 200,000 clones, 81% occurring once; the ten biggest clones make up 8.9%. The V call is TRBV5-1, the J call TRBJ2-5, with 8 bases identical to TRBD2. What was sequenced was PBMCs or T cells enriched from blood (not recorded which). The sequence was collected from a woman in her 50s with acute COVID-19. The CDR3 DNA is TGCGCCAGCAGCTCCCAAGAAGCGGGAGTGGGGGAGACCCAGTACTTC. It is translated as CASSSQEAGVGETQYF.